The 2 T cell receptor beta chains given below trace back to one sample, sequenced in a study of Ad26.COV2.S vaccination and SARS-CoV-2 variants. Treatment denoted: roughly 18 received Ad26.COV2.S at low or high dose, single or two shots; about 5 received placebo; per-sample allocation not given. Samples came from day 63 after the first vaccine or placebo injection. TCRdb's copy holds only in-frame clones and misses some; the assay was immunoSEQ multiplex PCR. The sample has some 480,000 clones, roughly 87% seen once. Sequences were derived from peripheral blood, sampled in a trial of Ad26.COV2.S vaccine versus placebo. Receptors were obtained from a person aged 18 to 65 who received the Ad26.COV2.S COVID-19 vaccine or a placebo.

The rearrangement uses TRBV27 and TRBJ1-6; the D gene is possibly TRBD1 (5 bases). Trimming removed 6 bases from V and 6 bases from J, with 15 bases in between. The CDR3 totals 15 residues. Per the germline V gene, CDR1 is MNHEY and CDR2 is SMNVEV (reference sequence). The CDR3 protein is CASSITTASNSPLHF. The CDR3 DNA reads as TGTGCCAGCAGCATTACGACAGCATCTAATTCACCCCTCCACTTT.

The count of this clone is one. The J gene is TRBJ2-7, the V gene TRBV7-3; 7 positions match TRBD1. The V segment lost 3 bases and the J segment 6 bases; nucleotides outside the gene matches: 5. The germline CDR1 and CDR2 sequences are SGHTA and FQGTGA. This CDR3 region has 13 residues. The CDR3 is CASSFTDRSEQYF. CDR3 nucleotide sequence: TGTGCCAGCAGCTTCACGGACAGGAGCGAGCAGTACTTC. The complete variable domain, with remaining parts taken from reference TRBV7-3 and TRBJ2-7, reads GAGVSQTPSNKVTEKGKYVELRCDPISGHTALYWYRQSLGQGPEFLIYFQGTGAADDSGLPNDRFFAVRPEGSVSTLKIQRTERGDSAVYLCASSFTDRSEQYFGPGTRLTVT.